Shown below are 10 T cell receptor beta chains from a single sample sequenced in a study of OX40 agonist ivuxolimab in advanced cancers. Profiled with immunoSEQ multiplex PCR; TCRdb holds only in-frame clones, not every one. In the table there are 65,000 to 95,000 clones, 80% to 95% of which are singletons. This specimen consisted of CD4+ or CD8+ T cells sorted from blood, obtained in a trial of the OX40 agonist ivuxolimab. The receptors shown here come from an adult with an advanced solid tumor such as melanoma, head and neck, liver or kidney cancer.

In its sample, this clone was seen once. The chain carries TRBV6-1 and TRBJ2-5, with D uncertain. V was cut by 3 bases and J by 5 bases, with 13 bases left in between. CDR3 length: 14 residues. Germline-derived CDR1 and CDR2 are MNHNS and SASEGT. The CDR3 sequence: CASSEAQAWETQYF. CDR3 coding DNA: TGTGCCAGCAGTGAGGCCCAAGCTTGGGAGACCCAGTACTTC.

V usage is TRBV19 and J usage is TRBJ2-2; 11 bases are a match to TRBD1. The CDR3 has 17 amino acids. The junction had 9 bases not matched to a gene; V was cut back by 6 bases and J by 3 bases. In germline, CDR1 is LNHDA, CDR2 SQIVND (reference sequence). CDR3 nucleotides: TGTGCCAGTAGGCTCTCTCGGGGACAGGGGGACACCGGGGAGCTGTTTTTT. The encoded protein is CASRLSRGQGDTGELFF.

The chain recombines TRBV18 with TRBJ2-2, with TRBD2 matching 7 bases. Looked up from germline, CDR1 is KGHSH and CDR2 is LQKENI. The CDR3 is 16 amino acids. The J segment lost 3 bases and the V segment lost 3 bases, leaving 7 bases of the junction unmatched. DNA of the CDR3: TGTGCCAGCTCACCCCGCGGGGGTTCGGACACCGGGGAGCTGTTTTTT. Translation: CASSPRGGSDTGELFF.

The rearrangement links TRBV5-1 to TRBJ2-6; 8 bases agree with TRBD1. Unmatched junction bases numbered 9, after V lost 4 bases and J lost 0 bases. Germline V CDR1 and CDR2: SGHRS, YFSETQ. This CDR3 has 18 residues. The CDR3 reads CASSGRTGRSSGANVLTF. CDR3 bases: TGCGCCAGCAGCGGCCGGACAGGGAGGTCCTCTGGGGCCAACGTCCTGACTTTC.

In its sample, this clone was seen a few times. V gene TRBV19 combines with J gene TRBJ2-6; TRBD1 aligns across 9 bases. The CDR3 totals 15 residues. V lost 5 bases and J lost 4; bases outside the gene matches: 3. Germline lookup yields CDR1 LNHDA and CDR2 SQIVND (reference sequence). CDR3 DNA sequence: TGTGCCAGTAGTTTACAGGGGGCGGGGGCCAACGTCCTGACTTTC. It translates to CASSLQGAGANVLTF. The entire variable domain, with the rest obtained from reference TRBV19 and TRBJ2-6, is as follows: DGGITQSPKYLFRKEGQNVTLSCEQNLNHDAMYWYRQDPGQGLRLIYYSQIVNDFQKGDIAEGYSVSREKKESFPLTVTSAQKNPTAFYLCASSLQGAGANVLTFGAGSRLTVL.

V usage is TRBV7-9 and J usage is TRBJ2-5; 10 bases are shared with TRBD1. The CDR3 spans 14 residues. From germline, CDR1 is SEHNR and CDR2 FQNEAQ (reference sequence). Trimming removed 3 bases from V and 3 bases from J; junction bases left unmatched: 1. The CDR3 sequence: CASSLGQGKETQYF. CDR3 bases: TGTGCCAGCAGCTTGGGACAGGGGAAAGAGACCCAGTACTTC.

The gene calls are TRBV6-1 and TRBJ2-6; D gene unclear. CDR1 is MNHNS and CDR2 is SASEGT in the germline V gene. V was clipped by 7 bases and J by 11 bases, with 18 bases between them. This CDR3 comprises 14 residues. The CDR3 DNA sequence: TGTGCCAGCACTTCGGACCCCATCTGGGACGTCCTGACTTTC. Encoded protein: CASTSDPIWDVLTF.

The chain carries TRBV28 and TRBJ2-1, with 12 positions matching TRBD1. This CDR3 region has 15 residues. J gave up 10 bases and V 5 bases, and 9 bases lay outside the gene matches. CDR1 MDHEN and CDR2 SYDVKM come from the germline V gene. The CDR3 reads CASSTSGTGGREQFF. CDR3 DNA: TGTGCCAGCAGTACCTCCGGGACAGGGGGCAGGGAGCAGTTCTTC.

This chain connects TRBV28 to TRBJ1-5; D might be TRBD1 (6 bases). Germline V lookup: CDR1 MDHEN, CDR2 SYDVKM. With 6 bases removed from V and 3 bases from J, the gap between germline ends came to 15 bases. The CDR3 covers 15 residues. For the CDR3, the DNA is TGTGCCAGCAGGCAGGGCACAGGGATCAATCAGCCCCAGCATTTT. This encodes CASRQGTGINQPQHF. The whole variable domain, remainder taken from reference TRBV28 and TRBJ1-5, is DVKVTQSSRYLVKRTGEKVFLECVQDMDHENMFWYRQDPGLGLRLIYFSYDVKMKEKGDIPEGYSVSREKKERFSLILESASTNQTSMYLCASRQGTGINQPQHFGDGTRLSIL.

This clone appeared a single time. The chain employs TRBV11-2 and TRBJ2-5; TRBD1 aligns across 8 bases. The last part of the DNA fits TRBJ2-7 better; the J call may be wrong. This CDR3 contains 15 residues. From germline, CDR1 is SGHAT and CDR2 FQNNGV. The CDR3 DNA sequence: TGTGCCAGCAGCATTGGACAGGGAGGCTCCTACGAGCAGTACTTC. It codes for CASSIGQGGSYEQYF.